The 29 T cell receptor beta chains below all came from one sample that was sequenced in a study of tumor and adjacent non-tumor tissue in lung cancer. A modified ARM-PCR protocol with three rounds of nested PCR amplified TCRbeta. MiXCR was run by TCRdb on the multiplex PCR reads, yielding one entry per CDR3 protein. The sample lists tens of thousands of distinct CDR3 sequences; just under 75% were seen once. RNA was extracted from bulk tissue without any cell sorting. The sample comprised lung tumor tissue. The receptor set was obtained from a woman aged 40-49 years with non-small cell lung cancer.

A note on this clonotype: The junction shows a germline mismatch at one end, possibly a read error. CDR3 in DNA: TGTGCCATTAGCAATTCGGGGTTTGAAGCTCTCTTT. The encoded protein is CAISNSGFEALF. V usage is TRBV11-2 and J usage is TRBJ1-1; no clear D. Germline V gene data show CDR1 as SGHAT and CDR2 as FQNNGV. CDR3 length equals 12 residues.

The J gene is TRBJ2-3, the V gene TRBV20-1; D is undetermined. This CDR3 has 14 amino acids. Germline-derived CDR1 and CDR2 are DFQATT and SNEGSKA (reference sequence). V was cut by 1 base and J by 6 bases, with 14 bases left in between. The CDR3 coding sequence is TGCAGTGCTAGAGGCGGCGAGGTAATGGATACGCAGTATTTT. It is translated as CSARGGEVMDTQYF.

This clonotype was detected a few times. This may be a read error, as it is one base from a much larger clone. The chain carries TRBV10-3 and TRBJ2-3; TRBD2 matches 7 bases. The germline V gene has CDR1 ENHRY and CDR2 SYGVKD. V was clipped by 7 bases and J by 5 bases; unmatched bases: 6. The CDR3 covers 13 residues. The CDR3 nucleotides read TGTGCCATCATGCAGGGAGGGGAAGATACGCAGTATTTT. Protein product: CAIMQGGEDTQYF.

This clonotype was seen only once. A much bigger clone sits one base away, suggesting this may be a read error. This chain uses TRBV5-1 with TRBJ2-1, with 13 bases that match TRBD2. Germline trimming cut 4 bases from V and 6 bases from J; bases unmatched to any gene: 7. CDR3 length: 16 residues. CDR1 SGHRS and CDR2 YFSETQ come from the germline V gene. CDR3 DNA sequence: TGCGCCAGCAGCAAAACTAGCGGGGGGGTCATCAATGAGCAGTTCTTC. It is translated as CASSKTSGGVINEQFF.

Concerning this clonotype: This CDR3 fails to terminate in the conserved phenylalanine or tryptophan, so it likely reflects a read error. This chain connects TRBV14 to TRBJ1-1, with D perhaps matching TRBD1 (6 bases). This CDR3 is 14 amino acids long. Trimming pared 8 bases from V and 6 bases from J, leaving 19 bases between. CDR1 and CDR2 from the germline V gene are SGHDN and FVKESK. CDR3 DNA sequence: TGTGCCAGCTCGTGTGGGGGCGGTTTCGCTGAAGCTTTCATT. Encoded protein: CASSCGGGFAEAFI.

Turning to this clonotype: Being one base from a much bigger clone, this may be a read error. The V gene is TRBV12-3 or TRBV12-4, the J gene TRBJ2-5, with D perhaps given as TRBD1 or TRBD2 (5 bases each). The CDR3 length is 19 residues. V lost 7 bases and J 2 bases, leaving 29 bases between the germline ends. CDR3 region: CASNPGQGRDPTKQETQYF. In nucleotides, the CDR3 is TGTGCCAGCAATCCAGGGCAGGGCAGGGACCCGACTAAGCAAGAGACCCAGTACTTC.

This clonotype occurred a few times. An end of the junction differs from the germline gene, which may be a read error. This chain joins TRBV11-2 and TRBJ1-6, with a possible D match to TRBD1 (5 bases). The germline gives CDR1 SGHAT, CDR2 FQNNGV. The CDR3 is made up of 17 amino acids. The CDR3 spells CASSSTLGTNRSSPLQF. CDR3 in DNA: TGTGCTAGCAGCTCAACATTAGGGACGAACCGGAGTTCACCCCTCCAATTT.

As regards this clonotype: One junction end disagrees with the germline gene, perhaps due to a read error. J is TRBJ2-1 and V is TRBV11-2; the D is unclear. CDR1 and CDR2 from the germline V gene are SGHAT and FQNNGV. The CDR3 runs 14 residues. CDR3: CASSIPGAVGEKFF. The CDR3 region has the DNA TGTGCCAGCAGCATTCCCGGAGCTGTGGGTGAGAAGTTCTTC.

In its sample, this clonotype was seen once. The junction departs from germline at one end; a sequencing error may be responsible. Here the CDR3 reads CASSPVALNTGAFF. In nucleotides, the CDR3 is TGTGCCAGCAGCCCGGTGGCACTGAACACTGGAGCTTTCTTT. The J gene is TRBJ1-1, the V gene TRBV13; D is unresolved. The CDR3 runs 14 residues. Per the germline V gene, CDR1 is PRHDT and CDR2 is FYEKMQ (reference sequence).

On this clonotype: At one end the junction does not follow the germline gene, possibly because of a read error. This chain links TRBV12-3 or TRBV12-4 with TRBJ2-7, with 7 bases lining up with TRBD2. The CDR3 covers 15 residues. The DNA for the CDR3 is TGTGCCAGCAGTTTAGGGGGCGGGGGATACTACGAACAGTACTTC. It specifies CASSLGGGGYYEQYF.

The chain employs TRBV11-2 and TRBJ2-7, with a weak D call TRBD1 (5 bases). Germline loops: CDR1 SGHAT, CDR2 FQNNGV. V was clipped by 4 bases and J by 7 bases, with 14 bases between them. This CDR3 comprises 13 residues. CDR3 region: CASSSNRNREQYF. CDR3 nucleotide sequence: TGTGCCAGCAGCTCGAACAGGAATAGGGAGCAGTACTTC. Using reference TRBV11-2 and TRBJ2-7 for the parts outside the CDR3, the full variable domain is EAGVAQSPRYKIIEKRQSVAFWCNPISGHATLYWYQQILGQGPKLLIQFQNNGVVDDSQLPKDRFSAERLKGVDSTLKIQPAKLEDSAVYLCASSSNRNREQYFGPGTRLTVT.

This clonotype was detected once. Just one base apart from a much larger clone, this may be a read error. V and J are TRBV28 and TRBJ2-1; D is possibly TRBD2 (5 bases). The CDR3 totals 12 residues. The ends were cut back, 8 bases at V and 6 bases at J, with 11 bases in the middle. Germline assignment: CDR1 MDHEN and CDR2 SYDVKM. DNA for the CDR3: TGTGCCAGCGTGAGGGCCTCCAATGAGCAGTTCTTC. This codes for CASVRASNEQFF.

This clonotype was observed a few times. No conserved phenylalanine or tryptophan ends this CDR3, so it is likely a read error. This chain joins TRBV4-1 and TRBJ2-5; no definite D call. Per the germline V gene, CDR1 is MGHRA and CDR2 is YSYEKL. The germline V and J ends were trimmed by 4 bases and 5 bases, with 11 bases remaining between them. CDR3 length equals 13 residues. The CDR3 reads CASSPGSEETQYL. The CDR3 nucleotides are TGCGCCAGCAGCCCTGGGTCGGAGGAGACCCAGTACTTA.

This clonotype occurred once. One junction end does not reproduce the germline sequence, and a read error may be involved. This sequence joins TRBV6-1 and TRBJ1-2, with D hard to call. CDR3 length equals 14 residues. In germline, CDR1 is MNHNS, CDR2 SASEGT. The CDR3 loop reads CASSENSVNYCYTF. The CDR3 DNA reads TGTGCCAGCAGTGAAAACAGTGTTAACTATTGCTACACCTTC.

This clonotype was seen many times. The V gene is TRBV5-1, the J gene TRBJ2-1; D possibly corresponds to TRBD2 (5 bases). Looked up from germline, CDR1 is SGHRS and CDR2 is YFSETQ. This CDR3 comprises 14 residues. Trimming left V 0 bases short and J 5 bases short, with 9 bases between. The CDR3 spells CASSLGGVNNEQFF. The CDR3 DNA reads as TGCGCCAGCAGCTTGGGGGGAGTAAACAATGAGCAGTTCTTC.

A remark on this clonotype: Being one base from a much bigger clone, this may be a read error. This chain connects TRBV10-1 to TRBJ2-3; D is perhaps TRBD2 (5 bases). Germline values: CDR1 WNHNN, CDR2 SYGVQD (reference sequence). The CDR3 contains 15 residues. The CDR3 sequence is CASSDLGGSTDMQYF. The CDR3 coding sequence is TGCGCCAGCAGTGACCTTGGAGGAAGCACAGATATGCAGTATTTT.

This clonotype occurred a few times. With a much larger clone just one base away, this may be a read error. This sequence joins TRBV29-1 and TRBJ2-3; the match to TRBD2 covers 8 bases. The CDR3 sequence is 13 residues long. The germline V gene encodes CDR1 SQVTM and CDR2 ANQGSEA. V gave up 5 bases and J gave up 2 bases; unmatched junction bases: 3. The CDR3 region is CSVRGGLTDTQYF. Here the CDR3 DNA reads TGCAGCGTTCGGGGGGGGCTCACAGATACGCAGTATTTT.

As regards this clonotype: One end of the junction varies from germline; a read error may be responsible. The V gene is TRBV11-2, the J gene TRBJ2-7; D call uncertain. CDR1 is SGHAT, CDR2 FQNNGV, per germline. CDR3 length: 13 amino acids. The CDR3 loop is CANSYRMGYEQYF. The CDR3 DNA is TGTGCCAACAGCTATAGGATGGGTTACGAGCAGTACTTT.

This clonotype was counted at least ten times. V is TRBV29-1 and J is TRBJ1-5; possibly TRBD1 for D (5 bases). V dropped 4 bases and J dropped 9 bases, with 13 bases sitting between them. The length of the CDR3 is 12 residues. Germline CDR1 SQVTM, CDR2 ANQGSEA. The CDR3 region is CSVASRGGPQHF. CDR3 nucleotides: TGCAGCGTTGCCAGCCGCGGGGGGCCCCAGCATTTT.

With regard to this clonotype: An end of the junction does not agree with germline; a read error may underlie this. V is TRBV29-1 and J is TRBJ2-5; D is possibly TRBD1 (5 bases). The CDR3 is made up of 14 amino acids. CDR1 SQVTM and CDR2 ANQGSEA come from the germline V gene. The CDR3 is CSVESWQGKETQCF. The CDR3 nucleotides are TGCAGCGTTGAATCTTGGCAGGGTAAAGAGACCCAGTGTTTC.

This clonotype appeared many times. The genes are TRBV7-9 and TRBJ2-3, with D perhaps TRBD1 or TRBD2 (6 bases each). V lost 5 bases, J lost 0 bases, and 12 bases lay in between. CDR3 length: 15 amino acids. Germline CDR1 SEHNR, CDR2 FQNEAQ (reference sequence). CDR3 region: CASSRWGASTDTQYF. The CDR3 nucleotides are TGTGCCAGCAGCCGGTGGGGGGCCAGCACAGATACGCAGTATTTT.

A remark on this clonotype: A read error may explain this, as a much larger clone is one base away. The chain links TRBV25-1 to TRBJ1-5, with D unresolved. Germline values: CDR1 MGHDK, CDR2 SYGVNS. The CDR3 sequence is 16 residues long. V gave up 11 bases and J gave up 2 bases, with 22 bases separating them. Here the CDR3 reads CAPGVTGRRGNQPQHF. The DNA of the CDR3 is TGTGCCCCGGGAGTGACGGGCAGGAGAGGCAATCAGCCCCAGCATTTT.

The V gene is TRBV5-1, the J gene TRBJ2-4; D perhaps matches TRBD1 (6 bases). V was pared by 3 bases and J by 8 bases, with 21 bases between. Germline V gene data show CDR1 as SGHRS and CDR2 as YFSETQ. The CDR3 has 16 residues. The CDR3 DNA sequence: TGCGCCAGCAGCTCGGGTCAGGGGCCGGGCCGGGACATTCAGTACTTC. The encoded protein is CASSSGQGPGRDIQYF.

About this clonotype itself: Likely a read error: the CDR3 ends without its conserved phenylalanine or tryptophan. The chain combines TRBV7-8 with TRBJ1-5; 10 nucleotides match TRBD1. CDR3 size: 16 residues. The germline V gene has CDR1 SGHVS and CDR2 FQNEAQ. The CDR3 DNA is TGTACCTGCAGCCGACAGGGGGCTTATAGCAATCAGCCCCAGCATTCT. Its protein product is CTCSRQGAYSNQPQHS.

In this sample, this clonotype turned up a few times. The chain links TRBV13 to TRBJ2-3; D may be TRBD2 (7 bases). V was clipped by 4 bases and J by 5 bases, with 25 bases between them. The CDR3 length is 18 residues. The germline gives CDR1 PRHDT, CDR2 FYEKMQ (reference sequence). The CDR3 DNA reads as TGTGCCAGCAGCTCAAAAAGTCGGCGGGGGCCCTCGGGAGATACGCAGTATTTT. Translating it yields CASSSKSRRGPSGDTQYF.

V and J are TRBV10-3 and TRBJ1-1, with D unclear. The germline gives CDR1 ENHRY, CDR2 SYGVKD. V shed 11 bases and J shed 9 bases, with 22 bases lying between them. The CDR3 extends over 13 amino acids. The CDR3, as DNA: TGTGCCTCCCCCTGGTCCGAGGGAACTAAAGCTTTCTTT. It translates to CASPWSEGTKAFF.

As to this clonotype: One junction end does not reproduce the germline sequence, and a read error may be involved. The chain couples TRBV11-2 to TRBJ2-1, with TRBD2 matching over 9 bases. Per the germline V gene, CDR1 is SGHAT and CDR2 is FQNNGV. The CDR3 is made up of 15 amino acids. The CDR3 DNA follows: TGTGCCAACAGCATAGATCCCAGCGGGGGGATTGAGCAATTCTTC. Residues: CANSIDPSGGIEQFF.

Note on this clonotype: An end of the junction differs from the germline gene, which may be a read error. The gene calls are TRBV11-2 and TRBJ2-1; no reliable D call. The V gene's germline CDR1 is SGHAT and CDR2 FQNNGV. CDR3 length equals 13 residues. CDR3 residues: CVSSIGVNNEQFF. The CDR3 DNA reads TGTGTCAGCAGCATAGGAGTCAACAATGAGCAATTCTTC.

Of note for this clonotype: One end of the junction does not line up with germline, which may come from a read error. The J gene is TRBJ2-5, the V gene TRBV11-3; tentative D call: TRBD2 (5 bases). This CDR3 has 13 residues. Germline CDR1 is SGHNT and CDR2 is YENEEA. DNA of the CDR3: TGCGCCGGCAGCCCCCAGGTTGCGGGTCCCCTGTACTTC. It translates to CAGSPQVAGPLYF.